A single sample gave rise to the 30 T cell receptor beta chains below, sequenced in a study of beta chain features in type 1 diabetes. The authors reverse transcribed all of the isolated RNA, so sequencing captured expressed TCRB transcripts. Sequenced by immunoSEQ multiplex PCR; TCRdb stores in-frame clones only, minus some. The data hold just over 600,000 clones, with about a sixth observed a single time. The sample comprised naive CD4+ T cells from blood. Source of these receptors: a young man in good health.

The chain combines TRBV6-1 with TRBJ1-2, with D perhaps matching TRBD1 (6 bases). V was trimmed by 1 base and J by 5 bases, leaving 20 bases between them. The CDR3 covers 17 residues. Germline V CDR1 and CDR2: MNHNS, SASEGT. The CDR3 coding sequence is TGTGCCAGCAGTGAAGGCAGGGATCCTCGGGGGCGGTATGGCTACACCTTC. It is translated as CASSEGRDPRGRYGYTF.

V usage is TRBV7-2 and J usage is TRBJ2-7; D gene unclear. Deletions cut 5 bases from V and 3 bases from J, with 11 bases between. Germline V lookup: CDR1 SGHTA, CDR2 FQGNSA. This CDR3 is 13 amino acids long. The CDR3 DNA reads as TGTGCCAGCAGCCGCGTGGGGTTCTACGAGCAGTACTTC. Amino acids: CASSRVGFYEQYF.

This clone was seen only a few times. The rearrangement links TRBV25-1 to TRBJ1-5; D possibly corresponds to TRBD1 (6 bases). The length of the CDR3 is 15 residues. Germline V gene lookup returns CDR1 MGHDK and CDR2 SYGVNS. Deletions cut 2 bases from V and 5 bases from J, with 13 bases between. The CDR3 loop is CASSEGGALYQPQHF. In DNA, the CDR3 is TGTGCCAGCAGTGAAGGGGGGGCCCTCTATCAGCCCCAGCATTTT. The complete variable domain, with remaining parts taken from reference TRBV25-1 and TRBJ1-5, reads EADIYQTPRYLVIGTGKKITLECSQTMGHDKMYWYQQDPGMELHLIHYSYGVNSTEKGDLSSESTVSRIRTEHFPLTLESARPSHTSQYLCASSEGGALYQPQHFGDGTRLSIL.

The sample holds a few counts of this clone. J is TRBJ1-5 and V is TRBV7-9; D unresolved. The V and J ends lost 1 base and 14 bases respectively, with 18 bases between them. The germline V gene has CDR1 SEHNR and CDR2 FQNEAQ (reference sequence). This CDR3 has 14 amino acids. DNA for the CDR3: TGTGCCAGCAGCTTAGGACCCCAACCCCGGTTGGAGCATTTT. The encoded protein is CASSLGPQPRLEHF. Looking up the rest from reference TRBV7-9 and TRBJ1-5 gives the full variable domain: DTGVSQNPRHKITKRGQNVTFRCDPISEHNRLYWYRQTLGQGPEFLTYFQNEAQLEKSRLLSDRFSAERPKGSFSTLEIQRTEQGDSAMYLCASSLGPQPRLEHFGDGTRLSIL.

There are many counts of this clone. The chain couples TRBV10-3 to TRBJ2-1; unclear D gene. CDR1 and CDR2 from the germline V gene are ENHRY and SYGVKD. V was pared by 0 bases and J by 9 bases, with 6 bases between. The CDR3 loop spans 12 amino acids. The CDR3 bases are TGTGCCATCAGTGAGTCGCAGGCTGAGCAGTTCTTC. It is translated as CAISESQAEQFF.

The chain carries TRBV11-1 and TRBJ1-1; D is possibly TRBD1 (5 bases). The CDR3 consists of 15 residues. The ends were cut back, 3 bases at V and 0 bases at J, with 11 bases in the middle. CDR1 SGHAT and CDR2 FQDESV come from the germline V gene (reference sequence). The CDR3 region has the DNA TGTGCCAGCAGCTTCCCTGGGGGATTGAACACTGAAGCTTTCTTT. It encodes CASSFPGGLNTEAFF.

This clone was seen only a few times. In nucleotides, the CDR3 is TGCGCCAGCAGCCAGACAGGGCCCCACACCGGGGAGCTGTTTTTT. Protein product: CASSQTGPHTGELFF. The chain links TRBV5-1 to TRBJ2-2; TRBD1 aligns across 7 bases. V was pared by 4 bases and J by 3 bases, with 6 bases of the junction left unmatched. The CDR3 has 15 amino acids. The germline V gene has CDR1 SGHRS and CDR2 YFSETQ.

This clone was found a few times. The chain couples TRBV7-2 to TRBJ2-7; D not resolved. The CDR3 consists of 15 residues. Germline V gene sequence: CDR1 SGHTA, CDR2 FQGNSA. Trimming took 3 bases from V and 4 from J, leaving 16 bases between them. This chain's CDR3 is CASSLLESSGYEQYF. DNA for the CDR3: TGTGCCAGCAGCTTGCTAGAGAGCAGTGGATACGAGCAGTACTTC.

V gene TRBV7-2 combines with J gene TRBJ2-7; D is unclear. Trimming stripped 7 bases from V and 2 bases from J, with 12 bases between. CDR3 length: 13 amino acids. Germline V CDR1 and CDR2: SGHTA, FQGNSA. The CDR3 loop is CASTKLGPYEQYF. In DNA, the CDR3 is TGTGCCAGCACCAAATTAGGACCCTACGAGCAGTACTTC.

This clone was seen a handful of times. The gene calls are TRBV18 and TRBJ2-7; D is ambiguous. V lost 3 bases and J lost 8, with 11 bases in between. The CDR3 runs 12 residues. Germline CDR1 and CDR2: KGHSH and LQKENI. CDR3 protein: CASSPAGAKQYF. The CDR3 DNA reads as TGTGCCAGCTCACCGGCAGGCGCTAAGCAGTACTTC.

The sample holds a few counts of this clone. The genes are TRBV14 and TRBJ2-5; 7 bases are a match to TRBD1. The CDR3 has 13 amino acids. From germline, CDR1 is SGHDN and CDR2 FVKESK. Trimming cost V 6 bases and J 7 bases; bases outside gene matches: 8. CDR3 coding DNA: TGTGCCAGCAGGCAAACGGACAGGCGGACCCAGTACTTC. This gives the protein CASRQTDRRTQYF. The full variable domain, rest sourced from reference TRBV14 and TRBJ2-5, is EAGVTQFPSHSVIEKGQTVTLRCDPISGHDNLYWYRRVMGKEIKFLLHFVKESKQDESGMPNNRFLAERTGGTYSTLKVQPAELEDSGVYFCASRQTDRRTQYFGPGTRLLVL.

This clone occurred a few times. The rearrangement joins TRBV15 to TRBJ1-1; no definite D call. The CDR3 runs 15 residues. The V gene's germline CDR1 is LNHNV and CDR2 YYDKDF (reference sequence). V was cut by 0 bases and J by 1 base, with 9 bases left in between. In nucleotides, the CDR3 is TGTGCCACCAGCAGAGATGGGCAGAGGAACACTGAAGCTTTCTTT. Translation: CATSRDGQRNTEAFF.

V usage is TRBV5-1 and J usage is TRBJ2-1, with 7 bases aligning to TRBD1. The J segment lost 14 bases and the V segment lost 1 base, leaving 15 bases of the junction unmatched. The germline V gene has CDR1 SGHRS and CDR2 YFSETQ. This CDR3 is built from 15 residues. The CDR3, as DNA: TGCGCCAGCAGCTTGCCGACAGGGAACCCCCTAGAGGAGTTCTTC. Residues: CASSLPTGNPLEEFF.

The chain has TRBV29-1 and TRBJ1-1, with a weak D call TRBD1 (6 bases). From germline, CDR1 is SQVTM and CDR2 ANQGSEA. Trimming cost V 4 bases and J 9 bases, with 12 bases left between them. CDR3 length equals 11 residues. The CDR3 sequence is CSVARTDKAFF. The CDR3 coding sequence is TGCAGCGTTGCTAGGACAGACAAAGCTTTCTTT.

This clone was seen a handful of times. V usage is TRBV7-2 and J usage is TRBJ2-5, with D hard to call. Per germline, CDR1 SGHTA and CDR2 FQGNSA. Trimming took 7 bases from V and 5 from J, leaving 14 bases between them. This CDR3 has 13 residues. The CDR3 DNA sequence: TGTGCCAGCACCCCTGCGGCGAGGGAGACCCAGTACTTC. Its protein is CASTPAARETQYF.

This clone was seen more than once but under ten times. The chain joins TRBV7-3 to TRBJ2-1, with D possibly TRBD2 on 6 matching bases. The CDR3 is made up of 15 amino acids. Germline values: CDR1 SGHTA, CDR2 FQGTGA. V dropped 3 bases and J dropped 2 bases, with 11 bases sitting between them. CDR3 bases: TGTGCCAGCAGCTTCCCGGGACTGACCTACAATGAGCAGTTCTTC. Protein sequence: CASSFPGLTYNEQFF. Using reference TRBV7-3 and TRBJ2-1 for the parts outside the CDR3, the full variable domain is GAGVSQTPSNKVTEKGKYVELRCDPISGHTALYWYRQSLGQGPEFLIYFQGTGAADDSGLPNDRFFAVRPEGSVSTLKIQRTERGDSAVYLCASSFPGLTYNEQFFGPGTRLTVL.

This clone was observed a single time. V usage is TRBV7-2 and J usage is TRBJ2-5, with 10 nucleotides matching TRBD2. CDR1 and CDR2 (germline): SGHTA, FQGNSA. The CDR3 runs 15 residues. Trimming took 4 bases from V and 5 from J; bases not matched to a gene: 7. The chain's CDR3 is CASSWGLAGVETQYF. For the CDR3, the DNA is TGTGCCAGCAGCTGGGGTCTAGCGGGAGTCGAGACCCAGTACTTC.

This clone was observed a few times. V usage is TRBV7-9 and J usage is TRBJ2-1; 7 bases line up with TRBD2. CDR3 size: 16 residues. Germline CDR1 reads SEHNR; CDR2 reads FQNEAQ (reference sequence). The J segment lost 2 bases and the V segment lost 1 base, leaving 5 bases of the junction unmatched. The CDR3 nucleotides read TGTGCCAGCAGCTTAGGGACTAGAGTGGCCTACAATGAGCAGTTCTTC. Translation: CASSLGTRVAYNEQFF.

This clone appeared a few times. This sequence joins TRBV7-9 and TRBJ2-7, with 7 bases identical to TRBD1. Germline trimming cut 5 bases from V and 2 bases from J; bases unmatched to any gene: 9. This CDR3 has 15 residues. CDR1 and CDR2 (germline): SEHNR, FQNEAQ (reference sequence). The CDR3 is CASSRHRGLTYEQYF. CDR3 in DNA: TGTGCCAGCAGCCGACACAGGGGCCTTACCTACGAGCAGTACTTC.

The chain recombines TRBV7-9 with TRBJ1-5, with D possibly being TRBD1 (6 bases). Trimming cost V 0 bases and J 5 bases, with 11 bases left between them. The CDR3 loop spans 15 amino acids. Germline V gene data show CDR1 as SEHNR and CDR2 as FQNEAQ (reference sequence). The CDR3 protein is CASSLAGAVYQPQHF. The CDR3 DNA follows: TGTGCCAGCAGCTTAGCGGGGGCAGTATATCAGCCCCAGCATTTT.

In this sample, this clone turned up a few times. The chain joins TRBV7-8 to TRBJ1-1; D gene unclear. CDR1 is SGHVS and CDR2 is FQNEAQ in the germline V gene. The CDR3 has 13 residues. The germline V and J ends were trimmed by 5 bases and 0 bases, with 7 bases remaining between them. The CDR3 here is CASSLTMNTEAFF. CDR3 coding DNA: TGTGCCAGCAGCCTCACTATGAACACTGAAGCTTTCTTT.

The chain recombines TRBV5-4 with TRBJ1-2; D unclear. Per germline, CDR1 SGHNT and CDR2 YYREEE (reference sequence). V gave up 3 bases and J gave up 7 bases, with 10 bases separating them. The CDR3 loop spans 12 amino acids. The CDR3 nucleotides are TGTGCCAGCAGCTCTCAACTAAGTGGCTACACCTTC. Residues: CASSSQLSGYTF.

The chain carries TRBV4-2 and TRBJ1-2; the D is unclear. Germline loops: CDR1 LGHNA, CDR2 YNFKEQ. The CDR3 runs 17 residues. V was pared by 0 bases and J by 5 bases, with 19 bases between. In DNA, the CDR3 is TGTGCCAGCAGCCAAGATGTTCGGGCAGGTCGGGATTATGGCTACACCTTC. Translation: CASSQDVRAGRDYGYTF.

A word on this clone: One junction end disagrees with the germline gene, perhaps due to a read error. This sequence joins TRBV5-1 and TRBJ2-3; 10 positions agree with TRBD2. Germline CDR1 reads SGHRS; CDR2 reads YFSETQ. This CDR3 has 14 amino acids. The CDR3 loop is CASSLSGRANTLYF. The CDR3 coding sequence is TGCGCCAGCAGCTTGAGCGGGAGGGCCAATACGCTGTATTTT.

The chain carries TRBV9 and TRBJ1-2, with unresolved D. V lost 5 bases, J lost 2 bases, and 10 bases lay in between. Germline values: CDR1 SGDLS, CDR2 YYNGEE. The CDR3 has 13 residues. CDR3 region: CASRTLGNYGYTF. CDR3 sequence (DNA): TGTGCCAGCAGAACATTGGGGAACTATGGCTACACCTTC.

The rearrangement joins TRBV5-6 to TRBJ2-5; tentative D call: TRBD2 (6 bases). Looked up from germline, CDR1 is SGHDT and CDR2 is YYEEEE. The CDR3 consists of 15 residues. V was shortened by 4 bases and J by 4 bases, with 17 bases between the two germline ends. CDR3 nucleotide sequence: TGTGCCAGCAGCCCACGGGACTTCGGGGGAGAGACCCAGTACTTC. Translating gives CASSPRDFGGETQYF.

This clone was counted a few times. Relative to the germline gene, one junction end is altered; a read error may explain this. This chain joins TRBV28 and TRBJ1-1; 7 bases fit TRBD1. CDR1 is MDHEN and CDR2 is SYDVKM in the germline V gene. The CDR3 is 14 residues long. The CDR3 loop is CASSLWTGNTEAFF. In DNA form, the CDR3 reads TGTGCCAGCAGTCTATGGACAGGGAACACTGAAGCTTTCTTT.

This clone was seen a handful of times. This chain joins TRBV5-1 and TRBJ2-2, with D unclear. Per germline, CDR1 SGHRS and CDR2 YFSETQ. The CDR3 totals 14 residues. The V gene lost 2 bases and the J gene lost 1 base, with 6 bases spanning the gap. The CDR3 spells CASSFPENTGELFF. The CDR3 bases are TGCGCCAGCAGCTTTCCAGAGAACACCGGGGAGCTGTTTTTT. Drawing the rest from reference TRBV5-1 and TRBJ2-2, the complete variable domain is KAGVTQTPRYLIKTRGQQVTLSCSPISGHRSVSWYQQTPGQGLQFLFEYFSETQRNKGNFPGRFSGRQFSNSRSEMNVSTLELGDSALYLCASSFPENTGELFFGEGSRLTVL.

This clone was seen a handful of times. The J gene is TRBJ2-7, the V gene TRBV4-2, with D perhaps TRBD1 (6 bases). The CDR3 is made up of 14 amino acids. V was trimmed by 1 base and J by 4 bases, leaving 11 bases between them. Germline CDR1 LGHNA, CDR2 YNFKEQ. Here the CDR3 reads CASSQAQGGYEQYF. The DNA of the CDR3 is TGTGCCAGCAGCCAAGCTCAAGGGGGTTACGAGCAGTACTTC.

The chain links TRBV7-9 to TRBJ1-2; the D is unclear. V was clipped by 6 bases and J by 4 bases, with 9 bases between them. This CDR3 spans 12 amino acids. CDR1 SEHNR and CDR2 FQNEAQ come from the germline V gene (reference sequence). The CDR3: CASSGGSYGYTF. CDR3 bases: TGTGCCAGCAGTGGAGGTTCCTATGGCTACACCTTC.